This T cell receptor beta chain was documented in a study of shared clonotypes between healthy human individuals (dated by TCRdb to 2018 to 2021). The study in broad terms: The cohort included a few men and a couple of women between 18 and 49 years of age. Each donor's leukapheresis produced roughly between roughly 0.85 and 10 billion PBMCs. For each donor, CD4 naive and CD4 memory were each given three plates, CD8 naive was given two plates, and CD8 memory was given one plate. To estimate repertoire size and how much clonotypes are shared between individuals, the study performed deep sequencing of blood TCR repertoires from a handful of healthy adults. Different laboratories and diverse techniques were used to prepare libraries and sequence TCR repertoires, to increase sequencing depth and limit assay-specific biases.

Using the deep immunoSEQ assay, multiplex PCR amplified TCR CDR3 regions from genomic DNA. Genomic DNA extracted from each cell subset was distributed evenly over all wells of several immunoSEQ 96-well plates, and each plate served as one replicate. For sorted subsets, each replicate PCR was loaded with roughly 190 ng genomic DNA, equivalent to 25,000 to 35,000 T cell genomes. Purified libraries were quantified with a Qubit 3.0 fluorometer, sized on a Bioanalyzer 2100, and re-quantified with the KAPA Library Quantification kit. Every immunoSEQ 96-well plate was sequenced on a separate single-read 150-cycle Illumina NextSeq 550 flow cell. The paper's processing steps were these. Because only junctional sequences without quality scores were contained in the immunoSEQ output, filtering matching that applied to full-length reads could not be performed. To assign V/J genes and CDR3, sequences were annotated against IMGT germline references using PyIR, a Python wrapper for IgBLAST v1.9. Any read was removed if the V/J assignment was weak (E-value above 1e-6), the CDR3 was missing, or the read contained stop codons, out-of-frame junctions, or ambiguous translated residues. A V3J clonotype was defined by an identical inferred V gene, J gene, and CDR3 amino acid sequence. Percentage overlap between repertoires was calculated by dividing the number of shared unique clonotypes by the size of the smaller repertoire. Repertoire richness was assessed with RTK rarefaction, the Chao1 estimator, and Recon v2.1 estimates of unobserved clonotypes. Generation probabilities for all TCRbeta clonotypes obtained by the gDNA method from a handful of donors were computed using OLGA. TCRdb retrieved this table from immuneACCESS and kept in-frame rearrangements only. Not all clones are present; in checked studies, unresolved V genes account for under half, and no reason is known for the remainder. D and trimming were read from the DNA, whereas the V and J calls and clone size are those reported in that table. This sample gives around 610,000 clones in total; 95% to 97% of them show up just once. The ten most abundant clones make up roughly 0.1% of the sample.

CD8 naive samples were CD45RO-negative cells positively selected for CCR7, giving a CD45RA+CCR7+ population that excluded TemRA cells. The donors were healthy, HIV-negative adults with no recently reported acute infections or vaccinations. Every donor was a Caucasian adult living in Nashville, Tennessee, USA. Blood was collected by leukapheresis, and PBMCs were isolated by Ficoll-Histopaque density gradient centrifugation and then cryopreserved in liquid nitrogen vapor phase. Analytical flow cytometry was used to check the purity and quantity of each magnetically sorted T cell population. From each sorted fraction, genomic DNA was isolated and quantified by UV absorbance on a Nanodrop 2000c. General study outcomes and caveats: Sampling was restricted to blood, and TCR repertoires in tissue are likely to differ from TCR repertoires in blood. When a handful of donors were compared, the shared fraction of clonotypes was around 5% for naive CD4, 3% to 4% for naive CD8, 2% to 2.5% for memory CD4, and 0.4% for memory CD8. Pairwise subsampling led to the expectation that sequencing depth would affect the degree of clonotype sharing among donors. Higher generation probabilities were observed for clonotypes shared by all four sorted-subset donors than for non-shared clonotypes. Because the study included only a small number of donors, the genetic and exposure-history diversity represented was limited. Naive subsets generally had larger estimated clonotype richness than memory subsets. Incomplete sequencing was indicated by rarefaction of sorted-subset datasets, despite the large sequencing depth.

Worth noting for this clone: Its antigen has not been determined. No base quality values were provided; no much bigger clone lies one nucleotide off.

The TCR comes from a woman aged 25 to 39 in good health. The specimen was naive CD8+ T cells sorted from blood. This specimen's cell subset or site label, interpreted: CD45RA+CCR7+.

The CDR3 is CSVEIARSGELFF. The DNA is as follows: TGCAGCGTTGAAATTGCACGGTCCGGGGAGCTGTTTTTT. The chain uses TRBV29-1 and TRBJ2-2; a confident D gene designation cannot be given. The CDR3 covers 13 residues, taking in both the cysteine and the phenylalanine. The sequence is cut down to CDR3 DNA, 39 bases in frame from base 1. CDR1 is given as SQVTM and CDR2 as ANQGSEA, both from the germline V gene. V is shortened by 2 bases, J by 6 bases, and the region joining them spans 10 bases.